What follows is one TCR beta chain and its context. The antigen remains unidentified. A single record per CDR3 protein comes from TCRdb applying MiXCR to the 5' RACE reads. The table lists 300,000 to 350,000 distinct CDR3 sequences, over 11% of them singletons. Germline assignment: CDR1 LGHDT and CDR2 YNNKEL (reference sequence). The CDR3 has 13 residues. Trimming took off 5 bases at V and 4 bases at J, with 10 bases between the two ends. This entry is derived from a study of T-cell memory formation after mild COVID-19. Study-wide context: Across donors, TCR clusters were largely donor specific.

Whole-study results and caveats: Contracting CD4+ clones sat mainly in CM and EM; CD8+ in EMRA. Confirmation of SARS-CoV-2 specificity was lacking for second-wave clones peaking day 37.

J is TRBJ2-3 and V is TRBV3-1; D possibly matches TRBD1 or TRBD2 (5 bases each). This sequence was found in a man between 18 and 29 years old who had mild COVID-19 (a few samples of this study predate the infection). Cell type and time point are not known. The specimen sequenced was PBMCs or a T cell subset sorted from them (not recorded which). The CDR3 DNA follows: TGTGCCAGCAGCGCCCGAGGGGCAGATACGCAGTATTTT. Protein sequence: CASSARGADTQYF.